What follows is one T cell receptor beta chain and its context. Deletions cut 6 bases from V and 2 bases from J, with 15 bases between. This CDR3 has 15 amino acids. CDR1 and CDR2 (germline): LNHDA, SQIVND (reference sequence). This entry comes from a study of blood T cell repertoires in COVID-19. Clones were read by immunoSEQ multiplex PCR, and TCRdb kept only the in-frame ones, dropping some. The sample lists approximately 200,000 clones, approximately 87% occurring once. This TCR derives from a person aged 65-85 years with COVID-19, enrolled during active disease. The chain uses TRBV19 and TRBJ2-3, with D possibly TRBD1 on 6 matching bases. Material for sequencing was peripheral blood. The CDR3 is CASSPRGENTDTQYF. The DNA of the CDR3 is TGTGCCAGTAGCCCCAGGGGCGAAAACACAGATACGCAGTATTTT.